These 19 T cell receptor beta chains originate from one sample sequenced in a study of control samples from healthy donors and cancer patients. Sequenced by immunoSEQ multiplex PCR; TCRdb stores in-frame clones only, minus some. The profile shows approximately 9,900 clones, 90% to 95% of them singletons. Sequenced: PBMCs. The receptors derive from a man aged 60 to 69 with colorectal cancer.

The chain carries TRBV19 and TRBJ1-1; no clear D. V lost 6 bases to trimming and J lost 6 bases, with 14 bases between them. Germline V gene lookup returns CDR1 LNHDA and CDR2 SQIVND (reference sequence). The CDR3 has 13 residues. The CDR3 protein is CASRGSWVAEAFF. CDR3 nucleotides: TGTGCCAGTAGAGGCTCATGGGTAGCTGAAGCTTTCTTT.

The gene calls are TRBV7-6 and TRBJ1-3, with no clear D. Germline-derived CDR1 and CDR2 are SGHVS and FNYEAQ. V lost 1 base, J lost 3 bases, and 13 bases lay in between. The CDR3 is 16 residues long. In DNA form, the CDR3 reads TGTGCCAGCAGCTTAGGTACAGAGGGAATTGGAAACACCATATATTTT. Translation: CASSLGTEGIGNTIYF.

V usage is TRBV4-3 and J usage is TRBJ2-2, with a weak D call TRBD1 (6 bases). CDR3 length equals 16 residues. V lost 5 bases and J 3 bases, leaving 16 bases between the germline ends. Germline CDR1 reads LGHNA; CDR2 reads YSLEER. CDR3 nucleotides: TGCGCCAGCAGCGACCATACAGGGTCCGACACCGGGGAGCTGTTTTTT. It encodes CASSDHTGSDTGELFF.

J is TRBJ2-7 and V is TRBV28; D is possibly TRBD1 or TRBD2 (7 bases each). Per germline, CDR1 MDHEN and CDR2 SYDVKM. CDR3 length: 15 residues. Trimming pared 3 bases from V and 5 bases from J, leaving 17 bases between. This chain's CDR3 is CASSFRQGGTNEQYF. The CDR3 DNA reads as TGTGCCAGCAGTTTTCGACAGGGAGGGACCAACGAGCAGTACTTC.

The CDR3 DNA sequence: TGCGCCAGCAGCCAAGAGGCCCTCGCGGGATGGGACGACTTTCAGCCCCAGCATTTT. It specifies CASSQEALAGWDDFQPQHF. The V and J genes are TRBV4-3 and TRBJ1-5; D possibly corresponds to TRBD1 (5 bases). The CDR3 runs 19 residues. From germline, CDR1 is LGHNA and CDR2 YSLEER. The ends were cut back, 0 bases at V and 6 bases at J, with 24 bases in the middle.

The chain combines TRBV7-9 with TRBJ1-5, with a weak D call TRBD1 (5 bases). V dropped 5 bases and J dropped 5 bases, with 10 bases sitting between them. In germline, CDR1 is SEHNR, CDR2 FQNEAQ (reference sequence). The CDR3 runs 13 residues. CDR3 DNA: TGTGCCAGCAGCGTAGACAGCCATCAGCCCCAGCATTTT. This gives the protein CASSVDSHQPQHF.

V gene TRBV4-3 combines with J gene TRBJ2-1; TRBD2 matches 8 bases. Germline values: CDR1 LGHNA, CDR2 YSLEER. V lost 0 bases, J lost 5 bases, and 12 bases stayed unmatched. The CDR3 totals 18 residues. CDR3 in amino acids: CASSQDLSGADPDNEQFF. The CDR3 DNA reads TGCGCCAGCAGCCAAGATCTTAGCGGGGCGGATCCTGACAATGAGCAGTTCTTC.

The chain combines TRBV5-5 with TRBJ1-1; D is possibly TRBD1 (5 bases). Germline V CDR1 and CDR2: SGHKS, YYEKEE (reference sequence). V dropped 5 bases and J dropped 0 bases, with 14 bases sitting between them. This CDR3 is 15 amino acids long. CDR3: CASSVGLFMNTEAFF. The CDR3 nucleotides read TGTGCCAGCAGTGTGGGGCTATTCATGAACACTGAAGCTTTCTTT. The full variable domain, completed using reference TRBV5-5 and TRBJ1-1, is DAGVTQSPTHLIKTRGQQVTLRCSPISGHKSVSWYQQVLGQGPQFIFQYYEKEERGRGNFPDRFSARQFPNYSSELNVNALLLGDSALYLCASSVGLFMNTEAFFGQGTRLTVV.

The rearrangement links TRBV9 to TRBJ2-6; tentatively, D is TRBD2 (6 bases). Trimming left V 0 bases short and J 3 bases short, with 16 bases between. The CDR3 covers 18 residues. Germline V gives CDR1 SGDLS, CDR2 YYNGEE. The CDR3 here is CASSVAGGKEIGANVLTF. CDR3 coding DNA: TGTGCCAGCAGCGTAGCCGGAGGGAAAGAAATTGGGGCCAACGTCCTGACTTTC. Based on the CDR3 plus reference TRBV9 and TRBJ2-6, the full variable domain is DSGVTQTPKHLITATGQRVTLRCSPRSGDLSVYWYQQSLDQGLQFLIQYYNGEERAKGNILERFSAQQFPDLHSELNLSSLELGDSALYFCASSVAGGKEIGANVLTFGAGSRLTVL.

V is TRBV10-3 and J is TRBJ2-2; 9 nucleotides agree with TRBD1. Germline CDR1 is ENHRY and CDR2 is SYGVKD. After removal of 6 bases from V and 4 bases from J, the junction contained 6 bases not matched to a gene. The CDR3 sequence is 15 residues long. The CDR3 here is CAISPGQGATGELFF. For the CDR3, the DNA is TGTGCCATCAGCCCGGGACAGGGAGCCACCGGGGAGCTGTTTTTT.

The chain joins TRBV6-2 or TRBV6-3 to TRBJ2-7; D is undetermined. Germline loops: CDR1 MNHEY, CDR2 SVGEGT. The CDR3 length is 13 residues. V was shortened by 0 bases and J by 2 bases, with 5 bases between the two germline ends. DNA of the CDR3: TGTGCCAGCAGTTACTCGAGGACCTACGAGCAGTACTTC. Translation: CASSYSRTYEQYF.

The CDR3 loop reads CASSYSKGTEQYF. The CDR3 nucleotides read TGTGCCAGCAGTTACTCGAAGGGAACTGAGCAGTACTTC. V gene TRBV6-2 or TRBV6-3 combines with J gene TRBJ2-7; D remains ambiguous. The V gene's germline CDR1 is MNHEY and CDR2 SVGEGT. This CDR3 has 13 residues. V was cut by 0 bases and J by 7 bases, with 10 bases left in between.

The V call is TRBV2, the J call TRBJ1-2; D gene uncertain. Trimming stripped 7 bases from V and 4 bases from J, with 10 bases between. Germline V gene sequence: CDR1 SNHLY, CDR2 FYNNEI. This CDR3 comprises 12 residues. CDR3 in amino acids: CASTPGLYGYTF. In DNA, the CDR3 is TGTGCCAGCACCCCCGGCCTCTATGGCTACACCTTC.

The rearrangement uses TRBV11-2 and TRBJ1-2; tentatively, D is TRBD1 (5 bases). The germline V and J ends were trimmed by 1 base and 5 bases, with 14 bases remaining between them. This CDR3 is built from 15 residues. Looked up from germline, CDR1 is SGHAT and CDR2 is FQNNGV. The CDR3 here is CASSLAVGPYYGYTF. In nucleotides, the CDR3 is TGTGCCAGCAGCTTAGCGGTGGGGCCCTATTATGGCTACACCTTC.

This clone has only a few counts. This sequence joins TRBV5-4 and TRBJ2-7; a possible D gene is TRBD2 (6 bases). Germline CDR1 reads SGHNT; CDR2 reads YYREEE (reference sequence). V gave up 0 bases and J gave up 0 bases, with 13 bases separating them. The CDR3 extends over 16 amino acids. The CDR3 protein is CASSLGWDLSSYEQYF. The DNA of the CDR3 is TGTGCCAGCAGCTTGGGCTGGGACTTGAGCTCCTACGAGCAGTACTTC.

The J gene is TRBJ2-7, the V gene TRBV19; 7 bases agree with TRBD1. J was trimmed by 3 bases and V by 5 bases; bases with no gene match: 7. CDR1 is LNHDA, CDR2 SQIVND, per germline (reference sequence). The CDR3 has 14 residues. The CDR3 DNA reads as TGTGCCAGTAGTCCCACAGGGGCCCTCTACGAGCAGTACTTC. This encodes CASSPTGALYEQYF.

The J gene is TRBJ2-7, the V gene TRBV5-4; D perhaps matches TRBD1 (6 bases). The CDR3 extends over 15 amino acids. V lost 4 bases to trimming and J lost 0 bases, with 14 bases between them. Per the germline V gene, CDR1 is SGHNT and CDR2 is YYREEE (reference sequence). For the CDR3, the DNA is TGTGCCAGCAGCCCTAAACAGGGCAGCTCCTACGAGCAGTACTTC. Translating gives CASSPKQGSSYEQYF.

This rearrangement joins TRBV5-4 to TRBJ1-1; D is unresolved. The CDR3 spans 15 residues. Between the trimmed V and J ends, which lost 3 bases and 0 bases, there was a span of 12 bases. The V gene's germline CDR1 is SGHNT and CDR2 YYREEE (reference sequence). In DNA, the CDR3 is TGTGCCAGCAGCTCAGCCGTCTCTTTGAACACTGAAGCTTTCTTT. Protein sequence: CASSSAVSLNTEAFF.

The chain employs TRBV19 and TRBJ1-2; perhaps TRBD1 as D (5 bases). The germline V gene encodes CDR1 LNHDA and CDR2 SQIVND (reference sequence). This CDR3 is 13 amino acids long. V was trimmed by 3 bases and J by 4 bases, leaving 9 bases between them. CDR3: CASSIYRSYGYTF. In DNA, the CDR3 is TGTGCCAGTAGTATCTACAGGTCCTATGGCTACACCTTC.